The T cell receptor (beta chain) under discussion was sequenced for a study of beta chain features in type 1 diabetes. Trimming pared 5 bases from V and 3 bases from J, leaving 21 bases between. Germline V CDR1 and CDR2: SGHVS, FQNEAQ. The CDR3 length is 17 residues. About this clone itself: The antigen remains undetermined.

The study, taken as a whole, reports: Shortening of TCRB CDR3s, moderate but significant, appeared in all four CD4+ subsets of Type 1 diabetes patients. Patients with type 1 diabetes showed fewer VDJ junction insertions and more deletions. The study notes PCR might favor shorter templates equally in patients and controls.

One heparinised draw, averaging roughly 110 mL, was taken per donor. Sequencing targeted expressed TCRB transcripts, as all isolated RNA had been reverse transcribed. Sequenced by immunoSEQ multiplex PCR; TCRdb stores in-frame clones only, minus some. The profile shows 500,000 to 850,000 clones, over 12% of them singletons. The rearrangement uses TRBV7-8 and TRBJ2-3; TRBD2 might be the D (6 bases). Source material: naive CD4+ T cells from blood. The origin of this receptor is a man aged 18 to 29 with type 1 diabetes. The CDR3 loop reads CASSLGRWGTPTDTQYF. Here the CDR3 DNA reads TGTGCCAGCAGCCTAGGACGATGGGGGACTCCTACAGATACGCAGTATTTT.